One and the same sample provided the 5 T cell receptor beta chains below, sequenced in a study of vaccination and CD4 T cells after COVID-19. Sequencing of DNA taken from cultured CD4+ T cells relied on the Oncomine TCR Beta short-read assay. TCRdb fed the PCR reads into MiXCR, producing one record per CDR3 protein. The sample records about 4,000 distinct CDR3 sequences, roughly 17% being singletons. Treatment specified: approximately nine-day PBMC culture with coronavirus spike peptide pools or control peptides (ViraFEST assay). No antigens are known for them. Sequenced material: CD4+ T cells from blood, cultured in vitro. These receptors were taken from a human donor who had recovered from COVID-19.

By share, this clonotype counts as medium-sized. The chain carries TRBV2 and TRBJ2-7; D might be TRBD1 (6 bases). The V and J ends lost 5 bases and 3 bases respectively, with 14 bases between them. The germline CDR1 and CDR2 sequences are SNHLY and FYNNEI. The CDR3 totals 14 residues. Written as DNA, the CDR3 is TGTGCCAGCAGTCCGGGACAACGACGCTACGAGCAGTACTTC. Its protein product is CASSPGQRRYEQYF.

This clonotype was counted a few times. The V and J genes are TRBV30 and TRBJ1-6, with D unresolved. The CDR3 is made up of 14 amino acids. Germline CDR1 GTSNPN, CDR2 SVGIG (reference sequence). The V and J ends lost 0 bases and 7 bases respectively, with 10 bases between them. The CDR3 DNA reads TGTGCCTGGAGTGTATCCTCCGGAAATTCACCCCTCCACTTT. Protein: CAWSVSSGNSPLHF.

This clonotype was counted only a few times. The chain recombines TRBV6-1 with TRBJ1-1; possible D gene TRBD1, 5 bases. Deletions cut 6 bases from V and 1 base from J, with 9 bases between. The CDR3 loop spans 13 amino acids. Germline-derived CDR1 and CDR2 are MNHNS and SASEGT. The DNA for the CDR3 is TGTGCCAGCAGCGCGACAGAGAACACTGAAGCTTTCTTT. Translating gives CASSATENTEAFF.

The rearrangement links TRBV6-1 to TRBJ1-1; D unclear. The CDR3 sequence is 14 residues long. Trimming took off 0 bases at V and 2 bases at J, with 7 bases between the two ends. Germline loops: CDR1 MNHNS, CDR2 SASEGT. CDR3 residues: CASSEALLNTEAFF. CDR3 nucleotides: TGTGCCAGCAGTGAAGCCTTATTAAACACTGAAGCTTTCTTT.

This rearrangement joins TRBV19 to TRBJ1-1, with TRBD1 identical over 9 bases. The CDR3 totals 15 residues. CDR1 LNHDA and CDR2 SQIVND come from the germline V gene (reference sequence). Trimming at V came to 5 bases and at J to 6 bases, leaving 10 bases not matched to a gene. CDR3 in amino acids: CASSRTGGLGPEAFF. CDR3 coding DNA: TGTGCCAGTAGTCGTACAGGGGGCCTAGGCCCTGAAGCTTTCTTT.